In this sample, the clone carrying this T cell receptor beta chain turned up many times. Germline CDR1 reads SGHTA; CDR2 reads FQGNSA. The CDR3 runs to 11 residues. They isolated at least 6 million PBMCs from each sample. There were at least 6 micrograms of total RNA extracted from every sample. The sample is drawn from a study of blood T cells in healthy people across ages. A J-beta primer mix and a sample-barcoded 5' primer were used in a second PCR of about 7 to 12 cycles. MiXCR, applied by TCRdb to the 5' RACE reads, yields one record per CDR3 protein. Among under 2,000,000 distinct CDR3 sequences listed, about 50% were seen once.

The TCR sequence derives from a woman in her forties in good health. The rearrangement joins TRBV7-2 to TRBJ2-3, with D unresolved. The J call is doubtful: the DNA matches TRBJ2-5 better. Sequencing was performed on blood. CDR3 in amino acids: CASSLGGTQYF. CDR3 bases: TGTGCCAGCAGCTTAGGGGGGACCCAGTACTTC.